Presented here are 11 T cell receptor beta chains from one specimen sequenced in a study of high-grade serous ovarian cancer treatment subgroups. Tumor samples were taken before definitive surgery or chemotherapy. Assay used: immunoSEQ multiplex PCR; TCRdb lists only in-frame clones, some missing. This table has just over 35,000 clones, roughly three quarters appearing once. Sequencing input: tumor tissue. The receptors were gathered from a human donor with high-grade serous ovarian cancer.

The chain combines TRBV6-1 with TRBJ2-7; 7 nucleotides agree with TRBD1. This CDR3 is built from 12 residues. Germline-derived CDR1 and CDR2 are MNHNS and SASEGT. J was trimmed by 2 bases and V by 11 bases; bases with no gene match: 6. The CDR3 protein is CALGGGPYEQYF. CDR3 nucleotides: TGTGCCCTAGGGGGCGGTCCCTACGAGCAGTACTTC.

The J gene is TRBJ1-2, the V gene TRBV7-3; D is unresolved. Trimming removed 2 bases from V and 6 bases from J, with 7 bases in between. The germline V gene has CDR1 SGHTA and CDR2 FQGTGA. This CDR3 is 12 amino acids long. CDR3 amino acids: CASSLGKDGYTF. CDR3 in DNA: TGTGCCAGCAGCTTAGGAAAAGATGGCTACACCTTC.

The chain carries TRBV4-2 and TRBJ2-5, with 11 bases identical to TRBD1. The J call is in doubt because the DNA end fits TRBJ2-7 better. This CDR3 has 14 residues. Germline loops: CDR1 LGHNA, CDR2 YNFKEQ. The CDR3 nucleotides read TGTGCCAGCAGCCGGGACAGGGGGACCTACGAGCAGTACTTC. Translating it yields CASSRDRGTYEQYF.

This clone was observed once. This chain joins TRBV7-2 and TRBJ2-3, with 7 bases that match TRBD1. Germline lookup yields CDR1 SGHTA and CDR2 FQGNSA. J gave up 0 bases and V 5 bases, and 5 bases lay outside the gene matches. The CDR3 spans 15 residues. As DNA, the CDR3 is TGTGCCAGCAGCCGGGACAGATCTAGCACAGATACGCAGTATTTT. Protein product: CASSRDRSSTDTQYF.

The V and J genes are TRBV7-2 and TRBJ1-2; D is undetermined. The CDR3 spans 14 residues. Germline CDR1 is SGHTA and CDR2 is FQGNSA. V was pared by 1 base and J by 4 bases, with 10 bases between. The CDR3, as DNA: TGTGCCAGCAGCTTAGATTATGGGAGCTATGGCTACACCTTC. This codes for CASSLDYGSYGYTF.

The chain has TRBV5-1 and TRBJ2-3, with TRBD2 identical over 9 bases. CDR3 size: 18 residues. Germline assignment: CDR1 SGHRS and CDR2 YFSETQ. V lost 4 bases and J lost 5; bases outside the gene matches: 17. CDR3: CASSLAPSGTSFGDTQYF. Written as DNA, the CDR3 is TGCGCCAGCAGCCTCGCTCCCTCCGGGACTAGCTTCGGAGATACGCAGTATTTT.

J is TRBJ1-1 and V is TRBV30; TRBD1 aligns across 8 bases. Germline values: CDR1 GTSNPN, CDR2 SVGIG (reference sequence). CDR3 length: 14 residues. The trim removed 0 bases at V and 4 bases at J, leaving 4 bases unmatched. The CDR3 nucleotides read TGTGCCTGGAGTGTACCAGGACAGGGCACTGAAGCTTTCTTT. It specifies CAWSVPGQGTEAFF.

The CDR3 region is CASRVPGLTTGELFF. The CDR3 DNA reads as TGTGCCAGCAGAGTCCCGGGACTTACAACCGGGGAGCTGTTTTTT. This sequence joins TRBV6-1 and TRBJ2-2, with a weak D call TRBD2 (6 bases). The CDR3 is 15 amino acids. CDR1 and CDR2 (germline): MNHNS, SASEGT. V gave up 6 bases and J gave up 5 bases, with 16 bases separating them.

The count of this clone is one. This chain uses TRBV5-1 with TRBJ2-5; D perhaps matches TRBD2 (5 bases). The CDR3 spans 16 residues. The V end was cut by 0 bases, the J end by 4 bases, with 16 bases between. The germline gives CDR1 SGHRS, CDR2 YFSETQ. The CDR3 DNA is TGCGCCAGCAGCTTGGAGCGGCCCCATAGGGTAGAGACCCAGTACTTC. Translating gives CASSLERPHRVETQYF.

The V and J genes are TRBV19 and TRBJ2-7; 8 positions agree with TRBD1. This CDR3 spans 12 amino acids. Per germline, CDR1 LNHDA and CDR2 SQIVND (reference sequence). V gave up 8 bases and J gave up 7 bases; unmatched junction bases: 7. The CDR3 loop is CASRTGLGEQYF. Here the CDR3 DNA reads TGTGCCAGTCGGACAGGGTTGGGGGAGCAGTACTTC.

The chain is built from TRBV11-2 and TRBJ2-6, with D hard to call. Germline lookup yields CDR1 SGHAT and CDR2 FQNNGV. The CDR3 sequence is 13 residues long. V was clipped by 5 bases and J by 1 base, with 3 bases between them. Written as DNA, the CDR3 is TGTGCCAGCAGCCCGTCTGGGGCCAACGTCCTGACTTTC. Protein sequence: CASSPSGANVLTF.